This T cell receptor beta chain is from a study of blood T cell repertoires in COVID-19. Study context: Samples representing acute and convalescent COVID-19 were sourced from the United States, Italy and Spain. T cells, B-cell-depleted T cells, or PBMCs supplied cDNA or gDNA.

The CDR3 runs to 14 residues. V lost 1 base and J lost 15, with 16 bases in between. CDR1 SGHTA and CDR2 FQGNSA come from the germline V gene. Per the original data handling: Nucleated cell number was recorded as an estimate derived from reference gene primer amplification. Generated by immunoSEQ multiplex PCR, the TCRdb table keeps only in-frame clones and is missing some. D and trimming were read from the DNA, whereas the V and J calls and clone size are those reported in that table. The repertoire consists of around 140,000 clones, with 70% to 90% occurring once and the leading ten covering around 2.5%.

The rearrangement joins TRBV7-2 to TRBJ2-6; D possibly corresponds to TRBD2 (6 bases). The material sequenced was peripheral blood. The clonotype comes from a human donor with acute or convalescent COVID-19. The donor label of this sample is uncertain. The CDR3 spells CASSLGPGDPRLTF. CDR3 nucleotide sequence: TGTGCCAGCAGCTTAGGCCCGGGGGACCCGCGCCTGACTTTC.